This T cell receptor beta chain was sequenced during a study of blood T cell repertoires in COVID-19. Study-level background: T cells, B-cell-depleted T cells, or PBMCs supplied cDNA or gDNA.

The CDR3 extends over 15 amino acids. The V gene's germline CDR1 is SGHNT and CDR2 YYREEE (reference sequence). Between the trimmed V and J ends, which lost 4 bases and 4 bases, there was a span of 14 bases. Produced via immunoSEQ multiplex PCR; TCRdb's table is partial and in-frame only. The table has 200,000 or so clones, roughly nine tenths seen once. Sequences were obtained from peripheral blood. The gene calls are TRBV5-4 and TRBJ2-2; no clear D gene. This TCR was recovered from a man in his 70s with active or convalescent COVID-19. This CDR3 is CASSIDPSGTGELFF. CDR3 nucleotides: TGTGCCAGCAGCATCGACCCTTCGGGCACCGGGGAGCTGTTTTTT.